The clone carrying this TCR beta chain occurred a few times. Its cognate antigen is unknown. TCR beta CDR3 regions were amplified from RNA. In the first-round RT-PCR of the TCR CDR3, the HTBI primer set was used. TCRdb independently ran MiXCR on the multiplex PCR reads; one entry per CDR3 protein. Among 660,000 or so distinct CDR3 sequences listed, under 25% were seen once. The sample originates from a study of T cells in Graves' hyperthyroidism and ophthalmopathy. Overall study: Peripheral blood specimens were obtained at initial diagnosis, prior to any treatment. Study conclusions and caveats: Researchers report that a 13 V-J model separated ophthalmopathy from stable hyperthyroidism.

The V gene's germline CDR1 is SGHTA and CDR2 FQGTGA. The V end lost 5 bases, the J end lost 7 bases, and 6 bases lay between the germline ends. CDR3 length equals 11 residues. With duration under 3 months, ophthalmopathy was active: Clinical Activity Score at least 3, NOSPECS at least 4. Researchers barred patients who had uncontrolled infection, other autoimmune disease, pregnancy or lactation. The chain is built from TRBV7-3 and TRBJ1-5; D is uncertain. The clonotype originates from a young man with Graves' ophthalmopathy. Sequencing was performed on blood. CDR3 sequence: CASSPSQPQHF. The CDR3 nucleotides are TGTGCCAGCAGCCCCTCGCAGCCCCAGCATTTT.